This T cell receptor (beta chain) was identified in a study of molecular identifiers for immune sequencing clone quantification. Overall study results and limits: Clone sizes that are highly expanded could be underestimated when identical TCR molecules share a barcode. Clones above 20 RNA copies contained over 97% of effector molecules but under 1% of naive ones.

Many counts were recorded for this clonotype. Its antigen is not known. Generation of bulk TCR libraries relied on previously described methods and listed TCR primers. MiXCR, applied by TCRdb to the PCR reads, yields one record per CDR3 protein. The sample lists about 640,000 distinct CDR3 sequences, about 20% seen once, with roughly 0.83% in the top ten. V dropped 4 bases and J dropped 4 bases, with 8 bases sitting between them. Germline V lookup: CDR1 MNHEY, CDR2 SVGAGI. The CDR3 runs to 12 residues. This chain links TRBV6-5 with TRBJ2-7; D unclear. Specimen: naive CD8+ T cells from blood, with Jurkat cell RNA spiked in. The subset denotes: FACS-sorted CD8+CD4-CCR7+CD45RA+ naive T cells. The receptor's source is a human donor in good health. Some libraries in this study had Jurkat cell RNA spiked in. CDR3 sequence reads: CASSSSEYEQYF. DNA for the CDR3: TGTGCCAGCAGTTCCTCAGAGTACGAGCAGTACTTC.